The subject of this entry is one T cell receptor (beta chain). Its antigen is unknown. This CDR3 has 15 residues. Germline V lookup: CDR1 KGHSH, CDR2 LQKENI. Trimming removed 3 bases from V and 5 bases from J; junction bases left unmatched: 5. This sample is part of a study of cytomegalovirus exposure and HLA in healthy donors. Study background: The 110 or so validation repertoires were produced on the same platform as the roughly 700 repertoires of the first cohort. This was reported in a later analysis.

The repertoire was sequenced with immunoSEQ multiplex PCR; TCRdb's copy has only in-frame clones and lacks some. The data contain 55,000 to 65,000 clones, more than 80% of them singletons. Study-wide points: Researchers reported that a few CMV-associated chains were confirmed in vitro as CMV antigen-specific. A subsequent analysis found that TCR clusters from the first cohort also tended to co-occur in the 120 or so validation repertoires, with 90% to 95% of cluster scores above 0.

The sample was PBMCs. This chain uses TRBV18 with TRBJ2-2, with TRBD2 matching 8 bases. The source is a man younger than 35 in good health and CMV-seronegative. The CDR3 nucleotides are TGTGCCAGCTCACCCTGGACTAGCTCGACCGGGGAGCTGTTTTTT. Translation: CASSPWTSSTGELFF.